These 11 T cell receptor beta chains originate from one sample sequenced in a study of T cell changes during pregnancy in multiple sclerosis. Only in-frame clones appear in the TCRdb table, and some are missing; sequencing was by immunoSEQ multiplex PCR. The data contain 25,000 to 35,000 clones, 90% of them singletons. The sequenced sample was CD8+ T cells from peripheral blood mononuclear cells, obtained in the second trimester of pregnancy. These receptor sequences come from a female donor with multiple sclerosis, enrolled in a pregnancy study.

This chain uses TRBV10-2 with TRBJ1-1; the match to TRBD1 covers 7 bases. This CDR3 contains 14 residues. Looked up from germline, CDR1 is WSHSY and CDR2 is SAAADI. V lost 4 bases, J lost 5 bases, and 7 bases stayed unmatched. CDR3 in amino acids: CASSANRGWTEAFF. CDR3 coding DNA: TGCGCCAGCAGTGCGAACAGGGGTTGGACTGAAGCTTTCTTT.

The CDR3 reads CATSSTVLAGVRNEQFF. CDR3 bases: TGTGCCACCAGCAGCACGGTTCTAGCGGGAGTTCGAAATGAGCAGTTCTTC. The chain carries TRBV15 and TRBJ2-1; 10 nucleotides align to TRBD2. Germline trimming cut 3 bases from V and 7 bases from J; bases unmatched to any gene: 12. The CDR3 totals 17 residues. CDR1 is LNHNV and CDR2 is YYDKDF in the germline V gene (reference sequence).

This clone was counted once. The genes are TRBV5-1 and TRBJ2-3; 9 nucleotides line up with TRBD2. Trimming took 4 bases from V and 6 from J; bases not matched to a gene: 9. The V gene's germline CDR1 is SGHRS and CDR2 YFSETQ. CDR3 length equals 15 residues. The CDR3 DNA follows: TGCGCCAGCAGCCGACAGCGGGAGGTTCCCGATACGCAGTATTTT. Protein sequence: CASSRQREVPDTQYF.

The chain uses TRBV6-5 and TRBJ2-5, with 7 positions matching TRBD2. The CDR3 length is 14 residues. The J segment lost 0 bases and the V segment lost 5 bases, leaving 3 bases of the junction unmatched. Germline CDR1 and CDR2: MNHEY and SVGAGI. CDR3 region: CASSHTSDQETQYF. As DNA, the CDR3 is TGTGCCAGCAGTCATACTAGCGACCAAGAGACCCAGTACTTC.

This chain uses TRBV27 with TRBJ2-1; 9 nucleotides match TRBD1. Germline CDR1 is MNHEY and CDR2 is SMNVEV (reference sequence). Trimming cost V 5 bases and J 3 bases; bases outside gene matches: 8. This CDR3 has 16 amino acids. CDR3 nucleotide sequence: TGTGCCAGCAGTGTTATGGGACAGGGATACTACAATGAGCAGTTCTTC. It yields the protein CASSVMGQGYYNEQFF.

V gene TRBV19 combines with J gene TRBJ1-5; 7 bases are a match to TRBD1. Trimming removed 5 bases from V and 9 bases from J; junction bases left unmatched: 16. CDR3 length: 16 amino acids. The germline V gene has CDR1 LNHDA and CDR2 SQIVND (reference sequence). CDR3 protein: CASSVGTDLPSGPQHF. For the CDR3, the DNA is TGTGCCAGTAGTGTCGGGACAGACCTCCCTTCGGGGCCCCAGCATTTT.

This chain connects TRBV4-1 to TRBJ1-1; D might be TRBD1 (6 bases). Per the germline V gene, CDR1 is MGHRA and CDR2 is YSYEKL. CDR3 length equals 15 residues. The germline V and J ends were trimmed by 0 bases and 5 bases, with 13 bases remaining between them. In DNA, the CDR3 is TGCGCCAGCAGCCAAGATAAGGGGCAGGGGACTGAAGCTTTCTTT. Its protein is CASSQDKGQGTEAFF.

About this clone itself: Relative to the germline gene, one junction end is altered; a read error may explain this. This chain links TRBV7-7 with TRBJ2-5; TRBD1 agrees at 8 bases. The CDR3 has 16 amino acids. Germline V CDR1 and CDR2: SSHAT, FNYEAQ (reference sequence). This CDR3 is CASSPLPQGAGETQYF. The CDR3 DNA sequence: TGTGCTAGCAGCCCTCTCCCCCAGGGGGCAGGGGAGACCCAGTACTTC.

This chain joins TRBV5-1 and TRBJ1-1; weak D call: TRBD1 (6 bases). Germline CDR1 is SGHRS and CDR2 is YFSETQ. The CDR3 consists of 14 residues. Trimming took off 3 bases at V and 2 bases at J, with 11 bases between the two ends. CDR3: CASSSGHINTEAFF. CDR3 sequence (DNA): TGCGCCAGCAGCTCGGGACACATAAACACTGAAGCTTTCTTT.

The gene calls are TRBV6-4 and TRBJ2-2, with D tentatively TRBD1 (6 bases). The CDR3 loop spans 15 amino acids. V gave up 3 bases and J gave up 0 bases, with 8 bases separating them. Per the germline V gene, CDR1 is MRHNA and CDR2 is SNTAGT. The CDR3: CASSEKGANTGELFF. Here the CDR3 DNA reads TGTGCCAGCAGTGAGAAGGGGGCGAACACCGGGGAGCTGTTTTTT.

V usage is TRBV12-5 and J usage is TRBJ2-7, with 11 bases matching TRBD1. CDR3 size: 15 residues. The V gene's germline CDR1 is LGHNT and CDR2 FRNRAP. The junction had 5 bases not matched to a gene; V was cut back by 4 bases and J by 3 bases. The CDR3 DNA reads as TGTGCTAGTGGTTGGACAGGGGGCGAATACTACGAGCAGTACTTC. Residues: CASGWTGGEYYEQYF.